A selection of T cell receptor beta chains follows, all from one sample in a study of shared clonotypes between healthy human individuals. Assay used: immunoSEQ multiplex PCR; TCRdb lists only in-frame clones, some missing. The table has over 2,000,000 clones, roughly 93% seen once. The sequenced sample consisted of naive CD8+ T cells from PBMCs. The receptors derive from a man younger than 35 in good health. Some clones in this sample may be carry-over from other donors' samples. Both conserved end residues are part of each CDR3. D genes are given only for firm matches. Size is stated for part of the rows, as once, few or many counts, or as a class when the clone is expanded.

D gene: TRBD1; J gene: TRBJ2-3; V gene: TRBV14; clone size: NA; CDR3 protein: CASSQDRTGATDTQYF; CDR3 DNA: TGTGCCAGCAGCCAAGATCGGACAGGGGCGACAGATACGCAGTATTTT
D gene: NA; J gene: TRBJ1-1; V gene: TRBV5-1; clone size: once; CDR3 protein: CASSLEGGFTEAFF; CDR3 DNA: TGCGCCAGCAGCTTGGAAGGGGGATTCACTGAAGCTTTCTTT
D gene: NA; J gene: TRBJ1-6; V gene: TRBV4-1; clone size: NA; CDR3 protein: CASSQDRAGSSYNSPLHF; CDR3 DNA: TGCGCCAGCAGCCAAGATAGGGCAGGCAGCTCCTATAATTCACCCCTCCACTTT
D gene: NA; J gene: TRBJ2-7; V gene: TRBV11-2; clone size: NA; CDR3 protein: CASSFSPTYEQYF; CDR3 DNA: TGTGCCAGCAGCTTTAGCCCCACCTACGAGCAGTACTTC
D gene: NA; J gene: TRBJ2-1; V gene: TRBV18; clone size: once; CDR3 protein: CASSQNYRGSIPDEQFF; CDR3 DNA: TGTGCCAGCTCACAGAATTACCGCGGGTCCATACCCGATGAGCAGTTCTTC
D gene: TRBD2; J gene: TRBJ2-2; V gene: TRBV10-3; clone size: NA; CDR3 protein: CAIRPTSGRNTGELFF; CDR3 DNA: TGTGCCATCAGGCCGACTAGCGGGAGGAACACCGGGGAGCTGTTTTTT
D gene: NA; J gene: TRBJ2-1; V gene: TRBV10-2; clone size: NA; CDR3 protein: CASSDLSSSYNEQFF; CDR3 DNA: TGCGCCAGCAGTGATTTATCGAGCTCCTACAATGAGCAGTTCTTC
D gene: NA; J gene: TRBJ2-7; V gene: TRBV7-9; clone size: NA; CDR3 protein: CASSPVGLSYEQYF; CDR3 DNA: TGTGCCAGCAGCCCCGTGGGCCTCTCCTACGAGCAGTACTTC
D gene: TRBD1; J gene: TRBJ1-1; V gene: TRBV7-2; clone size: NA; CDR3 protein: CASSLRTGPNTEAFF; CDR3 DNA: TGTGCCAGCAGCTTGAGGACAGGGCCGAACACTGAAGCTTTCTTT
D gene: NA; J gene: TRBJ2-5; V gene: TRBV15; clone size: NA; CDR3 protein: CATSRVSQETQYF; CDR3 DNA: TGTGCCACCAGCAGAGTTTCTCAAGAGACCCAGTACTTC
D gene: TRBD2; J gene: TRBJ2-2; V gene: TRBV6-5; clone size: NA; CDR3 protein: CASSYGGRVFF; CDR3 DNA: TGTGCCAGCAGTTACGGGGGGAGGGTGTTTTTT
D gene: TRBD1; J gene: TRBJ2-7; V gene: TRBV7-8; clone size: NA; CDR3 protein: CASSYDRDRGYEQYF; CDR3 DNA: TGTGCCAGCAGCTACGACCGGGACAGGGGATACGAGCAGTACTTC
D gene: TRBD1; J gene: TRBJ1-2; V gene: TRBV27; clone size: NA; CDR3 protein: CASSGRTGTELGGYTF; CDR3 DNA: TGTGCCAGCAGTGGCCGGACAGGGACGGAGCTGGGCGGCTACACCTTC
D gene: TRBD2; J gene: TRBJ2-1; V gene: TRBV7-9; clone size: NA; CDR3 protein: CASSIRGGTSVYNEQFF; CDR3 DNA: TGTGCCAGCAGCATCCGGGGTGGAACTAGCGTGTACAATGAGCAGTTCTTC
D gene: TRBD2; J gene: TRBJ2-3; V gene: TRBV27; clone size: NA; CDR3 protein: CASSPLAGVGDTQYF; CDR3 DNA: TGTGCCAGCAGTCCTCTAGCGGGGGTGGGGGATACGCAGTATTTT
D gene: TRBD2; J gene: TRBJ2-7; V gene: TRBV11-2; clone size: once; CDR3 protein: CASSLTSDYEQYF; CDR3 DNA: TGTGCCAGCAGCTTAACTAGCGACTACGAGCAGTACTTC
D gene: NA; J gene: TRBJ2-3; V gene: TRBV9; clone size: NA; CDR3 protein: CASSGEGFTDTQYF; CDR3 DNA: TGTGCCAGCAGCGGAGAGGGATTTACAGATACGCAGTATTTT
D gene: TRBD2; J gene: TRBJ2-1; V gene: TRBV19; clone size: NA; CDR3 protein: CATHTGTIYNEQFF; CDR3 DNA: TGTGCCACCCATACCGGGACTATCTACAATGAGCAGTTCTTC
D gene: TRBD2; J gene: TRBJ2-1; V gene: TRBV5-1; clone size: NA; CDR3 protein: CASSVYSGRASNEQFF; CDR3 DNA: TGCGCCAGCAGCGTCTATAGCGGGAGGGCCTCGAATGAGCAGTTCTTC
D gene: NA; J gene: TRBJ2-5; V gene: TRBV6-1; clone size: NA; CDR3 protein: CASSEMVGGIWTQYF; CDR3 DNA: TGTGCCAGCAGTGAAATGGTTGGCGGAATTTGGACCCAGTACTTC
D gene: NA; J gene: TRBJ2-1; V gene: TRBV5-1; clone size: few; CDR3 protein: CASSLGGNEQFF; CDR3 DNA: TGCGCCAGCAGCTTGGGTGGGAATGAGCAGTTCTTC
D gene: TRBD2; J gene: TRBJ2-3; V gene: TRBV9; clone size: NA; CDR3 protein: CASSVAGGSGDTQYF; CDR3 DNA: TGTGCCAGCAGCGTAGCGGGCGGGAGTGGAGATACGCAGTATTTT
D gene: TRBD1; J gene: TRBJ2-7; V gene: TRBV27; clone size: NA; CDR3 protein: CASSPGAGGGLGQYF; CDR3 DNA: TGTGCCAGCAGTCCCGGGGCAGGGGGCGGATTAGGGCAGTACTTC
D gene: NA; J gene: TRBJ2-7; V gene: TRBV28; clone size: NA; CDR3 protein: CASSPAPELPYQQYF; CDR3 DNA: TGTGCCAGCAGCCCCGCTCCTGAGTTACCATATCAGCAGTACTTC
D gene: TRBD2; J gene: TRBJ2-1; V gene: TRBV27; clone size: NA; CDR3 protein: CASSSPPREGNEQFF; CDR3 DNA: TGTGCCAGCAGTTCCCCCCCCCGGGAGGGCAACGAGCAGTTCTTC
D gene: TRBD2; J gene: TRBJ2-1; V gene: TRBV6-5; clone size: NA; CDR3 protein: CASQRGGRRDNEQFF; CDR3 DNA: TGTGCCAGCCAAAGGGGCGGGAGGAGGGACAATGAGCAGTTCTTC
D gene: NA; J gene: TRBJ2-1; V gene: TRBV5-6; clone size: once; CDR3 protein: CASSDDLYNEQFF; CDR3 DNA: TGTGCCAGCAGCGACGACTTGTACAATGAGCAGTTCTTC
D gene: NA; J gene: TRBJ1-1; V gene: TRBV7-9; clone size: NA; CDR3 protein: CASSSSRSGMNIEAFF; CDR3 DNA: TGTGCCAGCAGCTCTTCGAGGTCTGGAATGAACATTGAAGCTTTCTTT
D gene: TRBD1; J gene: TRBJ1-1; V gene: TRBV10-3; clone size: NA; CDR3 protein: CAISERGREKTEAFF; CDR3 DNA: TGTGCCATCAGTGAGAGGGGGCGAGAAAAGACTGAAGCTTTCTTT
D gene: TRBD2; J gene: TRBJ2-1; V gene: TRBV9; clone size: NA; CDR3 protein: CASSPSLAGGTLILF; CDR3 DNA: TGTGCCAGCAGCCCCAGTCTAGCGGGAGGGACCCTTATACTCTTC
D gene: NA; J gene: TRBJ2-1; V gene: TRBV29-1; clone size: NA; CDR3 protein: CSGFGTDSYNEQFF; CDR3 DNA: TGCAGCGGATTCGGGACCGACTCCTACAATGAGCAGTTCTTC
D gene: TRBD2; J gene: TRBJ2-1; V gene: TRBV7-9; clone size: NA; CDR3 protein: CASSLASGGPYNEQFF; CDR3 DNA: TGTGCCAGCAGCCTCGCCTCGGGAGGACCTTACAATGAGCAGTTCTTC
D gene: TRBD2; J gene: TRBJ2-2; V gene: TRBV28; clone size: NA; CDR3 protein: CASSSRLAGYTGELFF; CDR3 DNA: TGTGCCAGCAGTTCCCGCCTAGCGGGATATACCGGGGAGCTGTTTTTT
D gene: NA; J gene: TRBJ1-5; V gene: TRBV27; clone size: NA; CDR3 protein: CASSLSGGPPQHF; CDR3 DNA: TGTGCCAGCAGTTTATCTGGGGGGCCACCCCAGCATTTT
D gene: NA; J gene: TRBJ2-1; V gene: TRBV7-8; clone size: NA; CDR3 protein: CASSVDWNNEQFF; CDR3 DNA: TGTGCCAGCAGCGTCGACTGGAACAATGAGCAGTTCTTC
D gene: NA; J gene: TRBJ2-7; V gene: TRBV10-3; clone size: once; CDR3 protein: CAIRGGTEPYEQYF; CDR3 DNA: TGTGCCATCAGAGGAGGGACAGAACCCTACGAGCAGTACTTC
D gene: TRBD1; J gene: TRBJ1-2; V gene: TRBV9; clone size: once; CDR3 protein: CASSPRDRRANYGYTF; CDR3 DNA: TGTGCCAGCAGCCCTCGGGACAGGAGAGCTAACTATGGCTACACCTTC
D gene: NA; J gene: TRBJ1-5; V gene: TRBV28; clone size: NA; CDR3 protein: CASSGQLNQPQHF; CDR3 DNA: TGTGCCAGCAGTGGACAGCTTAATCAGCCCCAGCATTTT
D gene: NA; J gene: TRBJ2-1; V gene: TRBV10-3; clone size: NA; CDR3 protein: CAISAGEGSYNEQFF; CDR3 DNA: TGTGCCATCAGTGCTGGCGAGGGATCCTACAATGAGCAGTTCTTC
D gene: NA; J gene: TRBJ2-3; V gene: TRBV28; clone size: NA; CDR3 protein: CASSPRSDTQYF; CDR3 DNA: TGTGCCAGCAGTCCCCGTTCAGATACGCAGTATTTT
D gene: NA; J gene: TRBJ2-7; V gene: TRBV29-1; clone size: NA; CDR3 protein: CSAETIPGEQYF; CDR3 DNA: TGCAGCGCCGAAACGATACCGGGGGAGCAGTACTTC
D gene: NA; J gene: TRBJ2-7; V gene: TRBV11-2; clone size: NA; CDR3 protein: CASSLGPGLYEQYF; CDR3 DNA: TGTGCCAGCAGCTTAGGGCCAGGTCTCTACGAGCAGTACTTC
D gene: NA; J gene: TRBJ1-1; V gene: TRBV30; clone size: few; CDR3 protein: CAWQNRVTPEAFF; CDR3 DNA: TGTGCCTGGCAGAACAGGGTAACCCCTGAAGCTTTCTTT
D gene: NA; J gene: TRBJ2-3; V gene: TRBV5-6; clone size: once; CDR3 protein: CASSPVETAGLDTQYF; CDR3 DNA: TGTGCCAGCAGCCCGGTAGAGACGGCGGGCTTGGATACGCAGTATTTT
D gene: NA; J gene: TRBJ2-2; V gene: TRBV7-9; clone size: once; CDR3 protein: CASSSQELFF; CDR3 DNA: TGTGCCAGCAGCTCCCAGGAGCTGTTTTTT